The rows below give T cell receptor beta chains drawn from one sample of a study of Graves' ophthalmopathy and Graves' hyperthyroidism. MiXCR, applied by TCRdb to the multiplex PCR reads, yields one record per CDR3 protein. Of under 400,000 distinct CDR3 sequences detected, around a sixth appear once; the ten largest clones hold 9% to 15%. Input material: peripheral blood. Receptor source: an adult man with Graves' ophthalmopathy. Both conserved end residues are part of each CDR3. The D gene is left open where the match is weak. The size field is filled for only some rows; it gives once, few, many or a size class.

many,TRBJ1-5,TRBV6-1,TRBD1,CASSERWSGGYQPQHF,TGTGCCAGCAGTGAAAGGTGGTCAGGGGGCTATCAGCCCCAGCATTTT
-,TRBJ1-2,TRBV30,-,CAWSDGHYYGYTF,TGTGCCTGGAGTGATGGACACTACTATGGCTACACCTTC
many,TRBJ1-2,TRBV28,-,CASSLVLARADGYTF,TGTGCCAGCAGTTTAGTACTCGCTCGGGCGGATGGCTACACCTTC
many,TRBJ2-5,TRBV6-2/TRBV6-3,-,CASSYSGTQETQYF,TGTGCCAGCAGTTACTCGGGAACCCAAGAGACCCAGTACTTC
-,TRBJ2-7,TRBV28,-,CASSFLGSSYEQYF,TGTGCCAGCAGTTTCTTGGGCAGCTCCTACGAGCAGTACTTC
many,TRBJ2-7,TRBV7-2,-,CASSTRGYEQYF,TGTGCCAGCAGTACGCGAGGCTACGAGCAGTACTTC
many,TRBJ2-7,TRBV6-1,-,CASSVYRSYSYEQYF,TGTGCCAGCAGTGTTTACAGAAGCTACTCCTACGAGCAGTACTTC
many,TRBJ1-1,TRBV4-2,-,CASSQPLGTEAFF,TGTGCCAGCAGCCAACCTTTGGGGACTGAAGCTTTCTTT
many,TRBJ2-7,TRBV3-1,TRBD2,CASSQRGLENEQYF,TGTGCCAGCAGCCAGCGAGGACTAGAGAACGAGCAGTACTTC
many,TRBJ1-1,TRBV19,-,CASKIVGNTEAFF,TGTGCCAGTAAGATAGTGGGGAACACTGAAGCTTTCTTT
many,TRBJ2-3,TRBV19,TRBD2,CASSAGTSGGLSTDTQYF,TGTGCCAGTAGTGCTGGGACTAGCGGGGGACTTAGCACAGATACGCAGTATTTT
-,TRBJ2-7,TRBV6-1,TRBD2,CASSPQGAGAREQYF,TGTGCCAGCAGCCCGCAAGGGGCGGGAGCTCGGGAGCAGTACTTC
many,TRBJ2-7,TRBV28,TRBD1,CASSLGTASSYEQYF,TGTGCCAGCAGTTTAGGGACAGCGAGCTCCTACGAGCAGTACTTC
many,TRBJ2-2,TRBV29-1,TRBD2,CSGGLADTGELFF,TGCAGCGGGGGACTAGCAGACACCGGGGAGCTGTTTTTT
many,TRBJ1-2,TRBV30,-,CAWSVIDWSNYGYTF,TGTGCCTGGAGTGTGATCGACTGGTCTAACTATGGCTACACCTTC
many,TRBJ2-5,TRBV2,TRBD2,CASSEAIPSGETQYF,TGTGCCAGCAGTGAAGCTATCCCTAGCGGAGAGACCCAGTACTTC
many,TRBJ1-5,TRBV15,-,CATSSRRGNQPQHF,TGTGCCACCAGCAGTAGACGGGGCAATCAGCCCCAGCATTTT
many,TRBJ2-7,TRBV27,TRBD1,CASSFGTGGHEQYF,TGTGCCAGCAGTTTCGGGACAGGGGGCCACGAGCAGTACTTC
many,TRBJ1-1,TRBV28,-,CASSFSTGNTEAFF,TGTGCCAGCAGTTTTTCGACAGGGAACACTGAAGCTTTCTTT
-,TRBJ2-5,TRBV6-1,-,CASRRTQAIRPFQETQYF,TGTGCCAGCAGACGCACCCAAGCCATCAGGCCGTTCCAAGAGACCCAGTACTTC
many,TRBJ2-2,TRBV12-3/TRBV12-4,-,CASSLAAGELFF,TGTGCCAGCAGTTTAGCGGCCGGGGAGCTGTTTTTT
many,TRBJ1-1,TRBV11-3,-,CASSLGHTNTEAFF,TGTGCCAGCAGCTTAGGCCATACGAACACTGAAGCTTTCTTT
many,TRBJ1-1,TRBV19,-,CASSPQERKTEAFF,TGTGCCAGTAGTCCACAGGAGAGGAAAACTGAAGCTTTCTTT
-,TRBJ2-7,TRBV7-9,-,CASSLVRESYEQSF,TGTGCCAGCAGCTTAGTCAGGGAGTCCTACGAGCAGTCCTTC
-,TRBJ2-7,TRBV6-2/TRBV6-3,-,CASSYGEQWRYEQSF,TGTGCCAGCAGTTACGGTGAACAGTGGCGATACGAGCAGTCCTTC
many,TRBJ1-3,TRBV3-1,TRBD1,CASSQTQGAGNTIYF,TGTGCCAGCAGCCAAACACAGGGGGCTGGAAACACCATATATTTT
many,TRBJ2-5,TRBV28,-,CASSFSRGLGSLGETQYF,TGTGCCAGCAGTTTCTCAAGGGGGTTGGGCAGTCTGGGGGAGACCCAGTACTTC
many,TRBJ2-5,TRBV20-1,-,CSARALETQYF,TGCAGTGCTAGGGCCCTAGAGACCCAGTACTTC
many,TRBJ1-5,TRBV6-5,-,CASNRLGEPQHF,TGTGCCAGCAACAGGTTGGGTGAGCCCCAGCATTTT
many,TRBJ2-2,TRBV2,-,CASKGREVYTGELFF,TGTGCCAGCAAGGGCAGGGAGGTGTACACCGGGGAGCTGTTTTTT
many,TRBJ1-5,TRBV5-6,-,CASSLGPPRNEPQHF,TGTGCCAGCAGCTTGGGACCCCCGAGGAATGAGCCCCAGCATTTT
many,TRBJ1-6,TRBV19,TRBD1,CASSPSSPGTGGVHF,TGTGCCAGTAGCCCTTCCAGTCCCGGGACAGGGGGAGTCCACTTT
many,TRBJ1-2,TRBV28,-,CASTAGRNGYTF,TGTGCCAGCACCGCGGGCAGGAATGGCTACACCTTC
few,TRBJ1-1,TRBV6-5,-,CASSYLIGGNTEAYF,TGTGCCAGCAGTTATCTCATAGGGGGGAACACTGAAGCTTACTTT
many,TRBJ2-7,TRBV30,-,CAWSGQSYEQYF,TGTGCCTGGAGTGGGCAATCCTACGAGCAGTACTTC
many,TRBJ2-7,TRBV10-3,-,CAISPGTSYEQYF,TGTGCCATCAGTCCCGGGACATCGTACGAGCAGTACTTC
-,TRBJ1-5,TRBV15,-,CATSRVGGQGQPQHF,TGTGCCACCAGCAGAGTTGGGGGGCAAGGACAGCCCCAGCATTTT
many,TRBJ2-2,TRBV2,TRBD2,CASSVLSGRTGELFF,TGTGCCAGCAGTGTTCTTAGCGGGCGCACCGGGGAGCTGTTTTTT
many,TRBJ1-1,TRBV6-2/TRBV6-3,-,CASSRGVNTEAFF,TGTGCCAGCAGTAGGGGGGTGAACACTGAAGCTTTCTTT
many,TRBJ2-2,TRBV12-3/TRBV12-4,-,CASTKLTGELFF,TGTGCCAGCACCAAGTTGACCGGGGAGCTGTTTTTT
-,TRBJ1-5,TRBV6-2/TRBV6-3,-,CASSYGTSNQPQHF,TGTGCCAGCAGTTACGGGACTTCCAATCAGCCCCAGCATTTT
many,TRBJ2-7,TRBV19,TRBD1,CASSIPRGPLHEQYF,TGTGCCAGTAGTATCCCAAGGGGGCCACTCCACGAGCAGTACTTC
many,TRBJ2-7,TRBV2,TRBD2,CASKGLAGAVTYEQYF,TGTGCCAGCAAAGGACTAGCGGGAGCTGTCACCTACGAGCAGTACTTC
many,TRBJ1-2,TRBV24-1,-,CATSDSSSGSGGYTF,TGTGCCACCAGTGATTCATCTTCAGGATCGGGAGGCTACACCTTC
many,TRBJ1-1,TRBV30,TRBD1,CAWIVPGQRSNTEAFF,TGTGCCTGGATCGTCCCGGGACAGAGATCGAACACTGAAGCTTTCTTT
-,TRBJ1-1,TRBV6-1,-,CASTPLGVNTEAFF,TGTGCCAGCACCCCCCTGGGGGTCAACACTGAAGCTTTCTTT
-,TRBJ2-7,TRBV6-4,TRBD2,CATNLAGAGEQYF,TGTGCCACCAACCTAGCGGGAGCGGGGGAGCAGTACTTC
many,TRBJ1-3,TRBV11-2,-,CASSPGEHSGNTIYF,TGTGCCAGCAGTCCAGGGGAGCACTCTGGAAACACCATATATTTT
many,TRBJ2-5,TRBV24-1,TRBD2,CATSDQTSGRQETQYF,TGTGCCACCAGTGACCAGACTAGCGGGAGACAAGAGACCCAGTACTTC
-,TRBJ2-5,TRBV2,TRBD1,CASVSRGGSETQYF,TGTGCCAGCGTTTCGAGAGGGGGCAGCGAGACCCAGTACTTC
many,TRBJ2-3,TRBV11-2,-,CASSLLERSGDQPDTQYF,TGTGCCAGCAGCTTATTGGAGAGGTCGGGAGATCAACCAGATACGCAGTATTTT
many,TRBJ2-7,TRBV14,-,CASSPARYEQYF,TGTGCCAGCAGCCCCGCCAGGTACGAGCAGTACTTC
few,TRBJ1-6,TRBV7-7,-,CASSPEGHSSSYNSPLHF,TGTGCTAGCAGCCCGGAGGGACATTCGAGCTCCTATAATTCACCCCTCCACTTT
-,TRBJ1-2,TRBV12-3/TRBV12-4,-,CASSQAPYGYTF,TGTGCCAGCAGCCAAGCCCCCTATGGCTACACCTTC
many,TRBJ2-7,TRBV2,-,CASSDGVSYEQYF,TGTGCCAGCAGTGATGGGGTCTCCTACGAGCAGTACTTC